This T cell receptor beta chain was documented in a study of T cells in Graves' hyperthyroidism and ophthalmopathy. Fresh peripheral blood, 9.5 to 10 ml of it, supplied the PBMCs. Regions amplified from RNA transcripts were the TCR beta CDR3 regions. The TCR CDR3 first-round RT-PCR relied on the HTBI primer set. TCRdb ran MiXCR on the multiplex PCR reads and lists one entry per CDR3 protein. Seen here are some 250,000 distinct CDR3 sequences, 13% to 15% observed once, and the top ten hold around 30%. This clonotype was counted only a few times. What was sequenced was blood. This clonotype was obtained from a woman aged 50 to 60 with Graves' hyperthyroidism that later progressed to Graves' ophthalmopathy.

CDR3 loop: CASSRTDPESYGYTF. The DNA of the CDR3 is TGTGCCAGCAGCAGGACGGACCCCGAATCCTATGGCTACACCTTC. The chain has TRBV2 and TRBJ1-2; D is undetermined. V lost 6 bases and J 4 bases, leaving 18 bases between the germline ends. CDR3 size: 15 residues. CDR1 is SNHLY and CDR2 is FYNNEI in the germline V gene.